The rows below give T cell receptor beta chains drawn from one sample of a study of control samples from healthy donors and cancer patients. Only in-frame clones appear in the TCRdb table, and some are missing; sequencing was by immunoSEQ multiplex PCR. The sample lists 150,000 to 200,000 clones; about nine tenths were seen once. Sequencing was done on a sample of blood. These TCRs come from a woman aged 40 to 50 in good health. CDR3s include the opening cysteine and the closing phenylalanine or tryptophan. A D gene is named only where the DNA matches it firmly. For some rows the clone size is stated as once, few or many, or as a class when expanded; others skip it.

size,J,V,D,CDR3,DNA
-,TRBJ1-6,TRBV7-9,-,CASSLIRGGNFNSPLHF,TGTGCCAGCAGCTTAATCCGTGGCGGGAACTTTAATTCACCCCTCCACTTT
-,TRBJ2-7,TRBV13,-,CASSLGSYEQYF,TGTGCCAGCAGCCTCGGGTCCTACGAGCAGTACTTC
-,TRBJ2-7,TRBV11-2,-,CASSLAGGPGEQYF,TGTGCCAGCAGTCTAGCCGGGGGGCCGGGGGAGCAGTACTTC
once,TRBJ2-1,TRBV5-1,-,CASVKGESSYNEQFF,TGCGCCAGCGTCAAAGGGGAAAGCTCCTACAATGAGCAGTTCTTC
-,TRBJ2-2,TRBV7-2,TRBD1,CASSQGAANTGELFF,TGTGCCAGCAGCCAGGGGGCGGCGAACACCGGGGAGCTGTTTTTT
-,TRBJ2-7,TRBV5-1,TRBD1,CASSARTGAYEQYF,TGCGCCAGCAGCGCGAGGACAGGGGCCTACGAGCAGTACTTC
-,TRBJ2-1,TRBV7-8,-,CASSRRDMDLMGQTNEQFF,TGTGCCAGCAGCCGTCGGGACATGGATTTAATGGGGCAGACTAATGAGCAGTTCTTC
-,TRBJ1-1,TRBV10-2,TRBD1,CASSEYWTGKTMNTEAFF,TGCGCCAGCAGTGAGTATTGGACAGGCAAGACCATGAACACTGAAGCTTTCTTT
-,TRBJ2-1,TRBV6-5,TRBD1,CATKRSGGSEQFF,TGTGCCACCAAACGATCAGGGGGCAGTGAGCAGTTCTTC
-,TRBJ2-6,TRBV7-8,-,CASSLGGGTGANVLTF,TGTGCCAGCAGCTTAGGTGGGGGGACTGGGGCCAACGTCCTGACTTTC
-,TRBJ1-2,TRBV11-2,TRBD1,CASSLPGQGGYGYTF,TGTGCCAGCAGCTTACCCGGACAGGGTGGCTATGGCTACACCTTC
-,TRBJ2-7,TRBV2,-,CASNLMGDEQYF,TGTGCCAGCAACCTGATGGGGGACGAGCAGTACTTC
-,TRBJ2-2,TRBV5-4,TRBD2,CASSHPGLAYTGELFF,TGTGCCAGCAGCCATCCGGGACTAGCGTACACCGGGGAGCTGTTTTTT
-,TRBJ2-1,TRBV2,-,CASKQENNEQFF,TGTGCCAGCAAACAGGAAAACAATGAGCAGTTCTTC
-,TRBJ2-2,TRBV12-3/TRBV12-4,-,CASTWIRTGELFF,TGTGCCAGCACGTGGATACGAACCGGGGAGCTGTTTTTT
-,TRBJ2-7,TRBV5-4,TRBD1,CASSSGQGPRQYF,TGTGCCAGCAGCTCTGGACAGGGACCTCGGCAGTACTTC
-,TRBJ2-7,TRBV6-1,TRBD1,CASSEQGASHEQYF,TGTGCCAGCAGTGAACAGGGGGCGTCGCACGAGCAGTACTTC
-,TRBJ2-1,TRBV5-1,-,CASSWWGETLSNEQFF,TGCGCCAGCAGCTGGTGGGGTGAGACTCTGTCCAATGAGCAGTTCTTC
-,TRBJ1-6,TRBV2,TRBD1,CASRWTGGYNSPLHF,TGTGCCAGCAGGTGGACAGGGGGCTATAATTCACCCCTCCACTTT
-,TRBJ1-6,TRBV7-2,-,CASSNWGGRNSPLHF,TGTGCCAGCAGCAATTGGGGAGGGAGGAATTCACCCCTCCACTTT
-,TRBJ2-7,TRBV5-6,-,CASSLSGRSYEQYF,TGTGCCAGCAGCCTTTCGGGAAGATCCTACGAGCAGTACTTC
once,TRBJ2-3,TRBV7-8,-,CASSFKQTDTQYF,TGTGCCAGCAGCTTTAAGCAGACAGATACGCAGTATTTT
-,TRBJ1-5,TRBV28,TRBD1,CASKTGQGNQPQHF,TGTGCCAGCAAGACAGGACAGGGCAATCAGCCCCAGCATTTT
-,TRBJ2-5,TRBV4-1,-,CASSQQGSETQYF,TGCGCCAGCAGCCAGCAGGGATCGGAGACCCAGTACTTC
-,TRBJ2-5,TRBV11-2,-,CASSFDSEETQYF,TGTGCCAGCAGCTTTGACAGTGAAGAGACCCAGTACTTC
-,TRBJ2-7,TRBV18,-,CASSPLTVGVLAYEQYF,TGTGCCAGCTCACCACTTACTGTTGGGGTTCTAGCCTACGAGCAGTACTTC
-,TRBJ2-7,TRBV5-1,TRBD2,CASSSGGSYEQYF,TGCGCCAGCAGTAGCGGGGGCTCCTACGAGCAGTACTTC
once,TRBJ2-7,TRBV6-2/TRBV6-3,TRBD1,CASSYTTGGYEQYF,TGTGCCAGCAGTTATACGACAGGGGGCTACGAGCAGTACTTC
once,TRBJ1-5,TRBV5-6,-,CASSSAPQPQHF,TGTGCCAGCAGCTCGGCCCCCCAGCCCCAGCATTTT
-,TRBJ1-5,TRBV19,-,CASSASSPYSNQPQHF,TGTGCCAGTAGTGCGTCGTCGCCCTATAGCAATCAGCCCCAGCATTTT
-,TRBJ2-5,TRBV5-6,-,CASSLGVQTQYF,TGTGCCAGCAGCTTAGGTGTACAGACCCAGTACTTC
-,TRBJ2-2,TRBV7-9,-,CASSFPLGNTGELFF,TGTGCCAGCAGCTTTCCTCTGGGGAACACCGGGGAGCTGTTTTTT
few,TRBJ1-2,TRBV6-5,TRBD1,CASSPTGDYGYTF,TGTGCCAGCAGTCCGACAGGGGACTATGGCTACACCTTC
-,TRBJ1-2,TRBV11-2,-,CASSPGATYGYTF,TGTGCCAGCAGCCCGGGAGCAACCTATGGCTACACCTTC
-,TRBJ1-3,TRBV7-2,TRBD1,CASSLVGGAGNTIYF,TGTGCCAGCAGCTTAGTAGGGGGCGCTGGAAACACCATATATTTT
once,TRBJ2-5,TRBV7-3,-,CASSLDPTGTQYF,TGTGCCAGCAGCTTGGATCCAACCGGGACCCAGTACTTC
once,TRBJ2-7,TRBV23-1,-,CASSKAPGGNYEQYF,TGCGCCAGCAGCAAAGCCCCCGGGGGAAACTACGAGCAGTACTTC
-,TRBJ1-1,TRBV27,-,CASSLVRNTEAFF,TGTGCCAGCAGCCTGGTAAGGAACACTGAAGCTTTCTTT
-,TRBJ1-6,TRBV28,TRBD1,CASTSHGQGAVTPLHF,TGTGCCAGCACCTCTCATGGACAGGGGGCCGTCACACCCCTCCACTTT
-,TRBJ2-5,TRBV7-8,-,CASSSETRLETQYF,TGTGCCAGCAGCTCGGAGACTAGGCTGGAGACCCAGTACTTC
-,TRBJ2-5,TRBV7-2,-,CASSLGQGGGQETQYF,TGTGCCAGCAGCTTAGGACAGGGAGGAGGACAAGAGACCCAGTACTTC
once,TRBJ2-3,TRBV20-1,-,CSASSQLKWGTDTQYF,TGCAGTGCTAGTAGTCAGCTGAAGTGGGGCACAGATACGCAGTATTTT
few,TRBJ2-7,TRBV7-9,-,CAAAGATYEQYF,TGTGCCGCGGCAGGAGCGACCTACGAGCAGTACTTC
-,TRBJ1-3,TRBV4-1,-,CASSQEKTYGNTIYF,TGCGCCAGCAGCCAAGAAAAAACTTACGGAAACACCATATATTTT
-,TRBJ2-2,TRBV4-1,-,CASSHQQNTGELFF,TGCGCCAGCAGCCACCAACAGAACACCGGGGAGCTGTTTTTT
once,TRBJ2-7,TRBV12-2,-,CASRHHGLRNFYEQYF,TGTGCAAGTCGCCACCACGGACTTCGAAACTTCTACGAGCAGTACTTC
-,TRBJ1-1,TRBV7-8,-,CASSPAGLNTEAFF,TGTGCCAGCAGCCCAGCCGGGCTGAACACTGAAGCTTTCTTT
-,TRBJ2-6,TRBV6-6,-,CASSPVVSFSGANVLTF,TGTGCCAGCAGTCCGGTTGTATCTTTCTCTGGGGCCAACGTCCTGACTTTC
-,TRBJ2-3,TRBV7-3,-,CASARTGNTDTQYF,TGTGCCAGCGCGAGGACCGGGAACACAGATACGCAGTATTTT
-,TRBJ2-1,TRBV27,-,CASSLEVGGVLTEQFF,TGTGCCAGCAGTTTAGAGGTTGGCGGGGTTTTAACTGAGCAGTTCTTC
-,TRBJ1-6,TRBV20-1,-,CSAIDSYNSPLHF,TGCAGTGCTATTGACAGCTATAATTCACCCCTCCACTTT
-,TRBJ1-1,TRBV29-1,-,CSVEQGENRAFF,TGCAGCGTTGAACAGGGTGAGAACAGAGCTTTCTTT
-,TRBJ1-2,TRBV4-1,-,CASSQEIPPDTYGYTF,TGCGCCAGCAGCCAAGAAATTCCCCCAGACACCTATGGCTACACCTTC
-,TRBJ2-2,TRBV6-2/TRBV6-3,-,CASSLQGAAGELFF,TGTGCCAGCAGTTTACAGGGAGCGGCCGGGGAGCTGTTTTTT
-,TRBJ2-3,TRBV7-6,-,CASSLKTQSTDTQYF,TGTGCCAGCAGCTTGAAAACTCAGAGCACAGATACGCAGTATTTT
-,TRBJ1-2,TRBV29-1,-,CSVEDVVYGYTF,TGCAGCGTTGAAGACGTAGTTTATGGCTACACCTTC
-,TRBJ1-2,TRBV4-1,TRBD1,CASSQVLRTGGEHGYTF,TGCGCCAGCAGCCAAGTCCTTCGGACAGGGGGCGAGCATGGCTACACCTTC